This record concerns one T cell receptor beta chain sequence. There is no known antigen for this receptor. One base away there is no much larger clone; base qualities are not given. The sample is drawn from a study of OX40 agonist ivuxolimab in advanced cancers. Background on the whole study: The costimulatory receptor OX40 (CD134) was targeted by ivuxolimab, a fully human IgG2 agonistic monoclonal antibody. Intravenous ivuxolimab was administered to patients every 2 weeks at six dose levels: 0.01, 0.1, 0.3, 1.5, 3 and 10 mg/kg. The paper describes the monotherapy dose-escalation part (N of about 47 patients) of the phase I trial of ivuxolimab. A male proportion of around 80% and a mean age of approximately 61 years, ranging from roughly 23 to 80, were recorded for the dose-escalation cohort. Prior anti-PD-1, anti-PD-L1 or anti-CTLA-4 therapy was permitted, and checkpoint inhibitors had been received by about 37% of dose-escalation patients. The purpose of peripheral TCRbeta sequencing was to test whether ivuxolimab changed TCR sequence diversity and led to clonal T-cell expansion. Partial responses occurred in three dose-escalation patients: two with cutaneous melanoma and one with hepatocellular carcinoma. Of the approximately 50 patients in dose escalation, approximately 20 had hepatocellular carcinoma, approximately 15 had melanoma, 9 had renal cell carcinoma and 9 had head and neck cancer.

Patients with a history of autoimmune disease or receiving systemic immunosuppression were excluded from the trial. Peripheral blood for TCR sequencing was collected from all dose cohorts at baseline, on cycle 4 day 1, and on cycle 7 day 1. The samples were drawn from a first-in-human, open-label, multicenter phase I dose-escalation trial of ivuxolimab. Adults with locally advanced or metastatic head and neck squamous cell, hepatocellular, melanoma or renal cell carcinoma were enrolled in the trial. Before TCR sequencing, CD4+ T cells and CD8+ T cells were sorted from peripheral blood as separate populations. Results the study describes overall, beyond this receptor: In the 0.1-3.0 mg/kg groups, partial responders were among the patients with the lowest normalized peripheral clonal expansion, particularly in CD8+ T cells. At doses of 0.1 to 3.0 mg/kg, clonal expansion of both CD4+ and CD8+ T cells in blood was seen between baseline and week 6. The antigen specificity of the peripheral T cells that underwent clonal expansion was not determined. After ivuxolimab, CD8+ T cells had more expanded clones than CD4+ T cells on average. Low levels of normalized T-cell clonal expansion were also seen in some patients who did not respond.

For sequencing of the TCRbeta CDR3 region, genomic DNA was extracted from the sorted cells. TCRbeta CDR3 regions were sequenced using the immunoSEQ Assay. The table comes from immuneACCESS by way of TCRdb, which keeps in-frame sequences with V and J called. Part of the clones is missing from these tables; in studies checked, under half for an unresolved V gene and the rest for unknown reasons. Counted in this sample were some 44,000 clones; 82% of them appeared once. The ten largest make up 23% of the sample. Via the germline V gene, CDR1 is SGHTA and CDR2 FQGTGA. The cysteine opens and the phenylalanine closes a CDR3 of 15 amino acids. Solely the CDR3 DNA is kept, with 45 bases framed from the first base. Trimming at the junction amounts to 1 base on V and 5 bases on J, and the germline ends lie 12 bases apart.

The sample was CD4+ or CD8+ T cells sorted from blood, taken in a trial of the OX40 agonist ivuxolimab. The chain is made from TRBV7-3 and TRBJ2-1; no D gene can be assigned with confidence. The receptor's source is an adult with an advanced solid tumor such as melanoma, head and neck, liver or kidney cancer. The DNA reads as follows: TGTGCCAGCAGCTTAAGTAGACTGGGGAACAATGAGCAGTTCTTC. The translation is CASSLSRLGNNEQFF.